This T cell receptor beta chain stems from a study of cytomegalovirus exposure and HLA in healthy donors (dated by TCRdb to about 2017). Study-wide context: According to a later analysis, one platform produced both the 100 to 150 validation repertoires and the 666 repertoires of the first cohort. High-throughput TCR immunosequencing, statistical association of individual TCRs with disease status, and machine learning were combined to predict cytomegalovirus infection status. Besides the first cohort of some 670 subjects, a separate validation cohort made up of 120 or so different subjects was used. The study aimed to test whether cataloging public T cell receptors could reveal signatures of past pathogen exposure.

Results the study describes overall, beyond this receptor: It was suggested by the authors that the approach could potentially be generalized to other disease states and immunological phenotypes. The study gave a list of under 200 TCR beta chains associated with cytomegalovirus. In both the original and validation cohorts, the classifier was reported to diagnose cytomegalovirus status with high specificity and sensitivity. While some public TCRs were present in many individuals, most TCR sequences turned up only very rarely across donors. A later analysis found that TCRs clustered in the first cohort also tended to co-occur in the 120 or so validation repertoires, with 94% of cluster scores above 0. A few of the identified cytomegalovirus-associated TCR beta chains were confirmed in vitro to be specific for cytomegalovirus antigens. All 120 or so repertoires were used to score co-occurrence in the validation cohort in a later analysis, because that analysis had no HLA typing for the cohort.

About this clone: No antigen is known for it. No qualities accompany the bases; no much larger clone lies one base away.

Library preparation employed the immunoSEQ multiplex PCR assay. As for the original processing: A statistical classification framework was developed to diagnose cytomegalovirus status using the catalog of TCR beta chain sequences. Here the immuneACCESS table is served through TCRdb, limited to in-frame sequences with V and J called. Missing clones are a known gap in these copies; in checked studies unresolved V genes cover under half, and the rest lacks a known reason. The V and J calls and clone size were taken over from that table, and D and trimming were inferred from the DNA. The sample yields about 73,000 clones; roughly 94% were counted once. Roughly 3.2% of the sample comes from the top ten. V and J lose 4 bases and 0 bases, and a span of 9 bases separates them. Via the germline V gene, CDR1 is SGHRS and CDR2 YFSETQ. Taken from cysteine to phenylalanine, the CDR3 has 14 residues. Only CDR3 DNA is held: 42 bases, read in frame from base 1.

Donors formed part of the validation cohort, which comprised 120 subjects and was distinct from the first cohort of under 850 subjects. The sequencing sample was made of PBMCs. This chain is built from TRBV5-1 and TRBJ2-3; TRBD1 is a weak D gene call, 6 bases matching. The sequence derives from a woman under 30 in good health and CMV-seropositive. The CDR3 protein sequence reads: CASSPGQSTDTQYF. The sequenced DNA: TGCGCCAGCAGCCCTGGACAGAGCACAGATACGCAGTATTTT.